This T cell receptor beta chain is from a study of T cells in Graves' hyperthyroidism and ophthalmopathy (dated by TCRdb to the late 2010s). Background on the whole study: Peripheral blood samples were taken at the time of initial diagnosis, prior to any treatment. To identify TCR V-J signatures that set the groups apart, the researchers used a discovery cohort of 100 or so patients, made up of around 40 with Graves' ophthalmopathy and some 55 with stable Graves' hyperthyroidism. An independent validation cohort of 18 to 20 hyperthyroidism patients and some 15 patients who later progressed to ophthalmopathy tested prospective prediction of ophthalmopathy. The 100 discovery patients were randomly divided into training and test sets at a 7:3 ratio. In six Graves' hyperthyroidism patients, the study also compared T-cell repertoires from thyroid tissue with T-cell repertoires from blood. Once sampling was done, hyperthyroidism patients were given methimazole at a starting dose of 30 mg daily, whereas ophthalmopathy patients were given high-dose intravenous methylprednisolone. The paper describes TCR Vbeta CDR3 sequencing of around 130 peripheral blood samples, made up of roughly 45 ophthalmopathy patients, 70 to 75 hyperthyroidism patients and 17 progressor patients. Broader findings and caveats from the paper: In validation, the model predicted progression to ophthalmopathy with just under 71% sensitivity and approximately 74% specificity, a median of approximately 6.7 months before onset. No statistical method was used to fix the sample size in advance, and group allocation was not hidden from the investigators. Most expanded thyroid clonotypes (frequency above 0.001) were also detected in blood, a finding suggesting that blood repertoires may reflect thyroid immune responses. Ophthalmopathy was separated from stable hyperthyroidism by a 13 V-J signature model, with roughly 88% sensitivity and about 84% specificity obtained in cross-validation and 80%/75% obtained in testing.

Amplification of TCR beta CDR3 regions was carried out from RNA transcripts. The first round of RT-PCR for the TCR CDR3 was performed with the HTBI primer set and the Qiagen OneStep RT-PCR kit. Libraries were constructed in a second round of multiplex PCR, after which size selection and purification were carried out. Paired-end sequencing of the libraries was performed with 100 bp reads on an Illumina HiSeq2000. The published analysis was carried out like this. SOAPnuke was used to process the raw data, with reads discarded if the reads contained adapters or uncalled bases, had a mean Phred below 15, or lacked an exact constant-primer or identifier match. COPE v1.2.5 was used to merge the high-quality paired reads, and each unique nucleotide sequence was defined as a clonotype. MiTCR v1.1 was used to align clonotypes to the IMGT TRBV, TRBD and TRBJ reference segments. The analysis was restricted to V-J combinations with a frequency above 0.0001, which together covered 99% to 99.2% of the repertoires. A TCS score was defined as the ratio between F50 (clonal expansion) and ExV (chaos), using BLOSUM62-based TCRdist between CDR3 peptides within each V-J. Welch's t-statistics and random forest reduced fewer than 600 V-J features to 10 to 15, which were used in a naive Bayes classifier (R e1071). TCRdb reprocessing: public reads trimmed at Q25 with fastp, clones called with MiXCR, in-frame beta chains kept. Rows are unified per CDR3 protein, each entry keeping the most common DNA and genes. The V and J calls come from TCRdb's annotation, not from the publication. This sample has about 380,000 distinct CDR3 sequences in its table, and about 14% of those were observed once. The ten biggest clones cover 20% of the sample.

The hyperthyroidism patients were between 18 and 65 years old and newly diagnosed, with a disease duration of less than 2 months. Any patient with an uncontrolled infection, another autoimmune disease, pregnancy or lactation was excluded. Clinical symptoms, serum thyroxine and TRAb, thyroid ultrasound, and orbital computed tomography formed the basis for the diagnoses. Blood from progressor patients was collected at the time of first diagnosis with hyperthyroidism, before any ophthalmopathy symptoms had appeared. Ficoll-Paque density gradient centrifugation was used to isolate PBMCs from 9.5 to 10 ml of fresh peripheral blood. Patients classed as progressors first received a Graves' hyperthyroidism diagnosis and then went on to develop ophthalmopathy during follow-up. Total RNA was extracted using Trizol reagent, and RNA quality was assessed on an Agilent 2100 Bioanalyzer. The germline V gene supplies CDR1 SGHTA and CDR2 FQGNSA. Taken from cysteine to phenylalanine, the CDR3 has 11 residues. Here the CDR3 DNA is all that survives: 33 bases in frame from base 1. V sheds 5 bases and J sheds 6 bases, leaving 8 bases between their ends.

This clonotype has ten or more counts. What this receptor recognizes is not known. Per-nucleotide qualities are absent, and no much larger clonotype sits a single base away. Here the chain combines TRBV7-2 and TRBJ2-7, with no confident D gene call. Input material: blood. This receptor was obtained from a man aged 25-40 years with Graves' hyperthyroidism that later progressed to Graves' ophthalmopathy. The encoded CDR3 is CASSPQGEQYF. At the DNA level, the sequence is TGTGCCAGCAGCCCCCAAGGCGAGCAGTACTTC.